This paragraph covers one T cell receptor (beta chain) sequence. This clone's antigen is unknown. One base away there is no much larger clone; base qualities are not given. These data are taken from a study of cytomegalovirus exposure and HLA in healthy donors (dated by TCRdb to about 2017). Study-level background: An earlier analysis of several hundred of the donors reported 250 to 300 Gb of sequence data and 117 million unique TCR beta sequences from some 180 million T cells. HLA typing included class I and class II loci at four-digit resolution. Alongside the repertoire data, information on donor age, sex, ethnicity and CMV serostatus was compiled. About five DR-DQ haplotypes were treated as single units for association and clustering because of strong linkage in the cohort. A later analysis re-examined previously published TCR beta repertoires from roughly 720 donors and added high-resolution HLA genotyping to investigate patterns of TCR occurrence. Besides the first cohort of under 700 subjects, a separate validation cohort made up of some 110 different subjects was used. The number of donors typed differed by locus, with about 620-630 for A, B, C, DRB1 and DQB1, around 500 for DQA1, about 610 for DPA1, and around 460 for DPB1. An early release that covered some 630 HLA-typed donors contained about 300 gigabases of sequencing data and approximately 85 million unique TCR sequences. Genome-wide SNP genotypes for about 65% of the 666 donors were used in a later genetic analysis, which treated that subset as a discovery cohort. To predict cytomegalovirus infection status, the study brought together high-throughput TCR immunosequencing, statistical association of individual TCRs with disease status, and machine learning. Every discovery cohort repertoire had been produced on one sequencing platform. The genetic ancestry cluster associated with self-reported Caucasian donors included 70% to 85% of the roughly 360 genotyped donors. Rather than using new phenotypic data, the later analysis identified candidate immune exposures from TCR beta sequences and from how often those sequences occurred across donors. Among 300 to 450 genotyped donors of the cohort, an average of approximately 240,000 unique TCR beta nucleotide sequences were sequenced per donor, 15% to 20% of them non-productive. To decide whether each TCR beta V gene segment behaved as functional or pseudogenic, an earlier analysis of 587 of the donors relied on high-throughput TCR beta sequencing. Using immunosequencing, the study profiled T cell repertoires from about 620 subjects and related those repertoires to cytomegalovirus serostatus. The aim of the study was to test whether cataloging public T cell receptors could identify signatures of past pathogen exposure. Overall study outcomes, separate from this receptor: A cluster of highly shared sequence variants was judged likely to be a technical artifact of the sequencing pipeline. In a later genetic analysis, fewer N-insertions in productive TCRs were reported among donors in an Asian-associated ancestry cluster than the roughly 640-donor mean. According to the authors, the approach could potentially be generalized to other disease states and immunological phenotypes. In this cohort, only TCR beta chains were sequenced, and detectable features were limited by the absence of alpha or paired-chain data. When HLA alleles, especially DR and DQ, strongly co-occurred, TCR associations were difficult to assign to individual alleles. Because HLA typing was unavailable for some donors at each locus, only the typed subset was used in association tests. In a later analysis, most CMV-associated TCR beta chains were found to appear HLA-restricted, with HLA associations seemingly driven largely by CMV exposure. Because the 87-base-pair reads could not distinguish some IMGT-functional V segments, including TRBV6-2 and TRBV6-3, those segments were excluded. Immune exposure information for the cohort was limited to CMV serostatus. A later analysis found that TCR association rates varied across HLA loci, with DRB1 alleles showing the most associated TCRs and HLA-C alleles the fewest. A few of the identified cytomegalovirus-associated TCR beta chains were confirmed in vitro to be specific for cytomegalovirus antigens. A further reported finding was that TCR beta sequences accurately predicted the HLA-A and HLA-B alleles for most subjects in the first cohort. In a later analysis, HLA-associated TCR beta chains showed more clonal expansion and lower generation probabilities than non-associated chains that were equally common. Correlated functional status among segregating V segments might be attributable to linkage disequilibrium, but an unknown experimental factor could not be ruled out. In an earlier analysis of fewer than 700 of the donors, most TCR beta V segments appeared in productive rearrangements about 87% or about 30% of the time, broadly matching IMGT annotations. While some public TCRs were present in many individuals, most TCR sequences turned up only very rarely across donors. A later analysis reported that several top co-occurrence clusters appeared linked to parvovirus B19, influenza, CMV and Epstein-Barr virus. V-gene and J-gene trimming of TCR beta chains was associated with a missense DCLRE1C variant in a later genetic analysis, and the association was replicated in an independent cohort. The presence/absence analyses assumed that sequencing depth was roughly uniform across donors, and that assumption may not be true. A total of 164 TCR beta chains were listed by the study as associated with cytomegalovirus. The classifier was reported to diagnose cytomegalovirus status with high specificity and sensitivity in both the original and validation cohorts. Because counts were too low, approximately 18 rarely observed V segments, including chromosome 9 orphons, were excluded from the earlier analysis of around 590 of the donors. In a later analysis, some 18,000 TCR beta sequences were associated with specific HLA alleles at a false discovery rate of 0.05.

Cut back by 4 bases and 1 base, the V and J ends lie 11 bases apart. The CDR3, from cysteine to phenylalanine, totals 15 residues. The CDR3 DNA has 45 bases and is translated from base 1. CDR1 SGHRS and CDR2 YFSETQ are derived from the germline V gene. The cohort consisted of 600 or so healthy bone marrow donors. Cohort members were all nominally healthy when sampled, although unrecorded immune exposures were likely present. The donor was CMV seronegative and belonged to the group of 320 or so seronegative cohort members. A peripheral blood sample was collected from each donor, and TCR beta sequencing was performed on peripheral blood mononuclear cells. Genomic DNA extraction from the blood cell samples was performed with the Qiagen DNeasy Blood Extraction Kit. Library method: the immunoSEQ multiplex PCR assay. A mixture of 60 forward primers for TCR Vbeta segments and 13 reverse primers for TCR Jbeta segments was used in the multiplex PCR. A multiplex PCR assay on genomic DNA amplified the CDR3 region of rearranged TCR beta genes. The amplified TCR beta libraries were sequenced on the Illumina HiSeq System as 87-base-pair reads. Concerning the study's data processing: In a later analysis, 80 million or so unique TCR beta chains were counted across the approximately 640 repertoires, and roughly 11 million of these chains were shared by at least two donors. To remove PCR and sequencing errors, raw reads were error-corrected and collapsed into unique sequences using a nearest-neighbor algorithm that merged closely related sequences. CDR3 sequences were aligned to IMGT reference sequences to assign V, D and J gene segments. Each retained sequence needed at least a six-nucleotide match to both a V gene segment and a J gene segment. A rearrangement was called productive if the CDR3 had no stop codons and remained in frame with V and J, and every other rearrangement was called non-productive. CDR3 was defined by IMGT convention, running from the second conserved V-encoded cysteine to the conserved J-encoded phenylalanine. The earlier analysis of some 580 of the donors excluded any sequence lacking an unambiguous match to a single V gene segment. In an earlier analysis of approximately 560 of the donors, a V segment was called functional when productive rearrangements were above 56.7%, and segregating when the standard deviation between donors exceeded 5%. A statistical classification framework was built to diagnose cytomegalovirus status from the catalog of TCR beta chain sequences. In a later analysis, V and J genes were assigned by comparing TCR nucleotide sequences against IMGT/GENE-DB human TR gene sequences. Using the TCRdist pipeline, a later analysis assigned CDR3 sequences along with most-parsimonious VDJ recombination scenarios. A later analysis defined each TCR beta chain by its CDR3 amino acid sequence plus V-gene family, and excluded reads lacking a unique V-gene family. A later analysis removed 550 to 700 highly shared, low-generation-probability nucleotide sequences to deal with suspected cross-contamination and a sequencing artifact. In a later analysis, a clonal expansion index for each public chain was calculated from normalized within-repertoire ranks of inferred template counts. Generation probabilities in a later analysis came from a VDJ recombination model fitted to out-of-frame rearrangements, and those results were checked against IGoR. In a later analysis, hypergeometric tests were used to score TCR-TCR, TCR-HLA and TCR-CMV co-occurrence, with a repertoire-size bias correction applied to TCR pairs. A later analysis estimated false discovery rates by permuting HLA or CMV assignments 20 times. In a later analysis, co-occurring TCRs were grouped using DBSCAN, and TCRdist sequence similarity was added for clustering within HLA-allele-positive subsets. For co-occurrence clustering, repertoires with fewer than 30,000 or more than 120,000 public chains were excluded, along with 5 or 6 repertoires with anomalous nucleotide sharing. This immuneACCESS table, as held by TCRdb, lists in-frame sequences with V and J called but not all clones. Of the missing ones, under half trace to an unresolved V gene in checked studies; the others have no known cause. The V and J calls and clone size were taken over from that table, and D and trimming were inferred from the DNA. For this sample the table gives hundreds of thousands of clones, of which 85% to 90% were detected only once. The biggest ten clones account for about 1% of the sample.

The chain links TRBV5-1 with TRBJ2-2; a tentative D call is TRBD1 (6 bases match). Sequences were obtained from PBMCs. This receptor was obtained from a woman between 18 and 29 years old in good health and CMV-seronegative. The bases are TGCGCCAGCAGCATACCACAGGGGAACACCGGGGAGCTGTTTTTT. Translation gives CASSIPQGNTGELFF.